This T cell receptor (beta chain) was sequenced in a study of OX40 agonist ivuxolimab in advanced cancers. Study in general: The study treated patients with ivuxolimab, an agonistic anti-OX40 (CD134) antibody. Of the participants, around 39% had some prior anti-PD-1, anti-PD-L1 or anti-CTLA-4 therapy, which was allowed. Study-wide points: With doses of 0.1 to 3.0 mg/kg, CD4+ and CD8+ blood T cells had undergone clonal expansion by week 6. Also present in some nonresponders was a low level of normalized T-cell clonal expansion.

V lost 0 bases and J lost 2; bases outside the gene matches: 2. The CDR3 totals 17 residues. Looked up from germline, CDR1 is SGHRS and CDR2 is YFSETQ. With respect to this clone: Its antigen is not known.

Libraries were prepared by immunoSEQ multiplex PCR; TCRdb keeps only in-frame clonotypes and omits some of them. Altogether about 28,000 clones are present, under 90% being singletons, with the ten largest covering approximately 29%. The receptor comes from an adult with an advanced solid tumor such as melanoma, head and neck, liver or kidney cancer. The sequencing here drew on CD4+ or CD8+ T cells sorted from blood, taken in a trial of the OX40 agonist ivuxolimab. This chain uses TRBV5-1 with TRBJ2-6; TRBD1 agrees at 10 bases. The CDR3 nucleotides are TGCGCCAGCAGCTTGGCCGGGACAGGGGCTGGGGCCAACGTCCTGACTTTC. Translation gives CASSLAGTGAGANVLTF.